This TCR beta chain was found in a study of shared clonotypes between healthy human individuals. Data came from immunoSEQ multiplex PCR; TCRdb stores just in-frame clones and leaves some out. The table has about 580,000 clones, 95% to 98% seen once; the top ten hold approximately 0.3%. V was pared by 3 bases and J by 0 bases, with 15 bases between. Germline CDR1 MNHNS, CDR2 SASEGT. CDR3 length: 17 residues. This clone was detected once. Naive CD8 isolation took CD45RO-negative cells positively selected for CCR7 and excluded terminally differentiated effector memory CD45RA+ cells. The TCR sequence derives from a man aged 30 to 39 in good health. This rearrangement joins TRBV6-1 to TRBJ2-1; a possible D gene is TRBD2 (5 bases). Sequencing was performed on naive CD8+ T cells sorted from blood. This CDR3 reads CASSDVRLGSSYNEQFF. For the CDR3, the DNA is TGTGCCAGCAGTGACGTTCGCTTGGGGAGCTCCTACAATGAGCAGTTCTTC.